These 14 T cell receptor beta chains share one sample of origin, sequenced in a study of monozygotic twins with inflammatory bowel disease. TCRdb processed the 5' RACE reads again and assigns one entry to each CDR3 protein, with no DNA. The clone table shows a few hundred thousand distinct CDR3 sequences, with the ten largest holding 1.5% to 2%. The sequencing sample was made of blood. Receptors were obtained from a human donor with ulcerative colitis or Crohn's disease, or a healthy co-twin of an affected twin (not recorded which).

The rearrangement links TRBV2 to TRBJ1-5; TCRdb designates TRBD1, a call that cannot be tested without DNA. CDR3 length: 15 residues. Germline CDR1 reads SNHLY; CDR2 reads FYNNEI. CDR3: CASRGRQSSNQPQHF.

The rearrangement links TRBV4-1 to TRBJ1-1. The CDR3 has 17 amino acids. Germline CDR1 and CDR2: MGHRA and YSYEKL. This CDR3 is CASSQDRARRLNTEAFF.

The rearrangement links TRBV29-1 to TRBJ2-5; with no DNA, the TCRdb D assignment of TRBD1 cannot be verified. Germline assignment: CDR1 SQVTM and CDR2 ANQGSEA. CDR3 length: 13 amino acids. CDR3 loop: CSVAGTDQETQYF. Using reference TRBV29-1 and TRBJ2-5 for the parts outside the CDR3, the full variable domain is SAVISQKPSRDICQRGTSLTIQCQVDSQVTMMFWYRQQPGQSLTLIATANQGSEATYESGFVIDKFPISRPNLTFSTLTVSNMSPEDSSIYLCSVAGTDQETQYFGPGTRLLVL.

The chain is built from TRBV5-1 and TRBJ1-4. Germline V gene lookup returns CDR1 SGHRS and CDR2 YFSETQ. The CDR3 is 16 amino acids. The CDR3: CASSLRTGATNEKLFF.

This chain connects TRBV4-1 to TRBJ2-7; TCRdb lists TRBD2, though no DNA is available to test this call. CDR3 length: 17 residues. Germline V gene lookup returns CDR1 MGHRA and CDR2 YSYEKL. CDR3 amino acids: CASSQDDQRGASYEQYF.

This chain links TRBV7-6 with TRBJ2-1. The CDR3 loop spans 15 amino acids. CDR1 and CDR2 from the germline V gene are SGHVS and FNYEAQ. The CDR3 spells CASSLFSLANNEQFF.

V gene TRBV6-4 combines with J gene TRBJ1-2; absent DNA, TCRdb's TRBD1 call cannot be checked. Germline assignment: CDR1 MRHNA and CDR2 SNTAGT. This CDR3 is 13 amino acids long. The CDR3 protein is CASSDAGSYGYTF.

CDR3 protein: CSADEAQDRGRIIETQYF. The chain couples TRBV20-1 to TRBJ2-5; the D call of TRBD1 rests on TCRdb alone, since no DNA is present to check it. Per the germline V gene, CDR1 is DFQATT and CDR2 is SNEGSKA (reference sequence). This CDR3 spans 18 amino acids.

The V call is TRBV18, the J call TRBJ2-3; with no DNA, the TCRdb D assignment of TRBD2 cannot be verified. The germline V gene has CDR1 KGHSH and CDR2 LQKENI. The CDR3 contains 16 residues. CDR3: CASSPPALAGGDTQYF.

The chain is built from TRBV20-1 and TRBJ1-5. Germline-derived CDR1 and CDR2 are DFQATT and SNEGSKA (reference sequence). The CDR3 sequence is 13 residues long. This CDR3 is CSATQDSNQPQHF.

The chain joins TRBV3-1 to TRBJ1-2; there is no DNA to check the TCRdb D call of TRBD1. The CDR3 length is 16 residues. The V gene's germline CDR1 is LGHDT and CDR2 YNNKEL (reference sequence). CDR3 region: CASSLRRGQGAYGYTF.

The rearrangement joins TRBV5-1 to TRBJ2-3. The CDR3 runs 14 residues. CDR1 SGHRS and CDR2 YFSETQ come from the germline V gene. Here the CDR3 reads CASSRQSSTDTQYF.

This rearrangement joins TRBV19 to TRBJ2-1; checking the TCRdb D call of TRBD1 is not possible without DNA. CDR1 is LNHDA, CDR2 SQIVND, per germline (reference sequence). The CDR3 contains 17 residues. The CDR3: CASSFLPGQRLNNEQFF.

The rearrangement links TRBV7-6 to TRBJ2-3. Germline lookup yields CDR1 SGHVS and CDR2 FNYEAQ. This CDR3 has 12 residues. The CDR3 is CASSPRSDTQYF.